This entry concerns a single TCR beta chain. This entry comes from a study of read filtering for tumor transcriptome and immune sequencing. The library was built from about 370 ng RNA with molecular barcoded adaptors for alpha/delta and beta/gamma chains. TCRdb reprocessed the reads with MiXCR, giving one entry per CDR3 protein. The sample yields around 26,000 distinct CDR3 sequences, approximately 14% seen once. Bone marrow was sampled from every patient at the time of active disease. The CDR3 sequence is 17 residues long. Between the trimmed V and J ends, which lost 1 base and 0 bases, there was a span of 12 bases. Germline CDR1 SGHAT, CDR2 FQNNGV.

Source material: a population of CD138-negative cells sorted from bone marrow. The sequence was obtained from a donor aged 40 or older with multiple myeloma. The chain employs TRBV11-2 and TRBJ2-2; possibly TRBD2 for D (5 bases). CDR3 sequence (DNA): TGTGCCAGCAGCTTAGTCGGGGATACCTCGAACACCGGGGAGCTGTTTTTT. Protein product: CASSLVGDTSNTGELFF.